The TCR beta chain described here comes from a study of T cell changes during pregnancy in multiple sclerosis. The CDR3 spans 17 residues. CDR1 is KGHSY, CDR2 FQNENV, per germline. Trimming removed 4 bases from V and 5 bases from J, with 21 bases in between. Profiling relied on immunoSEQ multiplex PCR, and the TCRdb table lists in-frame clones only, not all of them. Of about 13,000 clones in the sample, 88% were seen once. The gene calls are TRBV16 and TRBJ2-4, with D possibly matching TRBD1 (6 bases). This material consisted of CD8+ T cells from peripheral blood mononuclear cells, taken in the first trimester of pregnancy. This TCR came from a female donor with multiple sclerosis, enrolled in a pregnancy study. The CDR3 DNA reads TGTGCCAGCAGCCTCCCGAGGCAGGGGATGTTTGAAAACATTCAGTACTTC. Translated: CASSLPRQGMFENIQYF.